The sequence of this T cell receptor (beta chain) was determined in a study of blood T cell repertoires in COVID-19 (dated by TCRdb to 2019 to 2021). General notes on the study: Collaborator samples came from the United States, Italy and Spain and covered acute and convalescent phases of COVID-19. A de-identified subject ID, COVID-19 status, age in years and sex were almost always included in the sample metadata. Where HLA class I and class II types were available, the types were taken from metadata supplied by the sample provider, not from assay-based typing. The repertoires were released in a freely available public database intended as a resource for research on the immune response to SARS-CoV-2. Subjects who had been exposed to COVID-19, were actively infected with it, or had recovered from it provided the deeply sampled blood TCRbeta repertoires that made up the dataset. The material from the prospective study consisted of cDNA or gDNA derived from T cells, B-cell-depleted T cells, or PBMCs. Samples were obtained from the ongoing ImmuneRACE study (first 160 participants) and from 1,254 subjects provided by 6 global collaborators. The investigation overall reported the following: Clinical and demographic metadata were provided uncurated, with the amount varying by source and participant.

Enrolling through a virtual design, the prospective study's participants ranged in age from roughly 18 to 89 years and lived across 24 United States geographic areas. In the prospective study, participants were assigned to cohorts based on the clinical history participants reported in a screening survey and a study questionnaire. Recovered participants in ImmuneRACE Cohort 3 were defined as having two consecutive negative NP/OP PCR tests, clearance from a healthcare professional, or resolution of symptoms. In the prospective study, whole blood, serum and a nasopharyngeal or oropharyngeal swab were collected from each participant by mobile phlebotomists. Additional blood draws and questionnaires over an approximately 2-month period could optionally be provided by prospective study participants. Blood samples from the prospective study were shipped frozen or at room temperature prior to DNA extraction.

V is clipped by 5 bases and J by 9 bases, and the sequence between their germline boundaries is 20 bases long. Including cysteine and phenylalanine, the CDR3 has 15 amino acids. Here the CDR3 DNA is all that survives: 45 bases in frame from base 1. The germline V gene sets CDR1 to MDHEN and CDR2 to SYDVKM. The immunoSEQ Assay, a bias-controlled multiplex PCR, was used to amplify TCRbeta CDR3 regions from genomic DNA. As for the original processing: Within the assay, amplification of reference gene primers was used to estimate how many nucleated cells each sample contained. Sequence reads were collapsed and filtered to measure the absolute abundance of every unique TCRbeta CDR3 rearrangement. For each sample, productive Simpson clonality was calculated as the square root of Simpson's diversity index across productive rearrangements. The table comes from immuneACCESS by way of TCRdb, which keeps in-frame sequences with V and J called. Part of the clones is missing from these tables; in studies checked, under half for an unresolved V gene and the rest for unknown reasons. From that table come the V and J calls and clone size; the DNA was used to work out D and trimming. The sample yields about 300,000 clones; 65% to 90% were counted once. The ten top clones hold roughly 4% of the sample.

Note on this clone: It has no known antigen specificity. Per-base qualities were not stored, and no clone one base away is much larger.

The chain uses TRBV28 and TRBJ1-5; no confident D gene assignment can be made. The sequence was obtained from a man aged 25-40 years who had recovered from COVID-19. Sequencing was performed on PBMCs or T cells enriched from blood (not recorded which). The DNA sequence is as follows: TGTGCCAGCAGTACCCCGGGTAATCCCTTAAGGCCCCAGCATTTT. Its amino acids are CASSTPGNPLRPQHF.